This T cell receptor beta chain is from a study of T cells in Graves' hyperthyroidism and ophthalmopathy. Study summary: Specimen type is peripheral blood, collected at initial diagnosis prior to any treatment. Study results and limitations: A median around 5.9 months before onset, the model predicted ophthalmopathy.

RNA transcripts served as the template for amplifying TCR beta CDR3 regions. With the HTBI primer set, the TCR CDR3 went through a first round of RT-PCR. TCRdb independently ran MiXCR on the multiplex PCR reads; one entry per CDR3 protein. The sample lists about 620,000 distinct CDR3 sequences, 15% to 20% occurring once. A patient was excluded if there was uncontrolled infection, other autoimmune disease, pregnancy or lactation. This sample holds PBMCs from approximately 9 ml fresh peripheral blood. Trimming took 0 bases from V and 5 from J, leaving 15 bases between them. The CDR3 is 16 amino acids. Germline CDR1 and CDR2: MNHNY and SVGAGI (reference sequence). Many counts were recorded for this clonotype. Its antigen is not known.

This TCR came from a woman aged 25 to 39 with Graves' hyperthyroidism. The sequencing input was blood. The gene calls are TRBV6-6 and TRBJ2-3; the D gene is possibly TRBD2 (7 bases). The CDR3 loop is CASSYSAGQVGDTQYF. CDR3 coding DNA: TGTGCCAGCAGTTACTCAGCGGGACAAGTGGGAGATACGCAGTATTTT.